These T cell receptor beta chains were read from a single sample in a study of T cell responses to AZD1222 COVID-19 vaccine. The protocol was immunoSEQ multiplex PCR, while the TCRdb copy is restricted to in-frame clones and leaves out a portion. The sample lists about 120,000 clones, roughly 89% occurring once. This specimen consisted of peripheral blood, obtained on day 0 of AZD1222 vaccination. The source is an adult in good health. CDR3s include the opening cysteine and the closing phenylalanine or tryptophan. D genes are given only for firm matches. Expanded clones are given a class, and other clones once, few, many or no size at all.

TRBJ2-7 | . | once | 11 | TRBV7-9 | CASSNTGTVAF | TGTGCCAGCAGTAATACCGGGACCGTTGCCTTC
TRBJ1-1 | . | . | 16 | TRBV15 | CATSRDYNRGDTEAFF | TGTGCCACCAGCAGAGATTACAACCGAGGGGACACTGAAGCTTTCTTT
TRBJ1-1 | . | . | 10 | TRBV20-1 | CSVPTPQAFF | TGCAGTGTCCCCACCCCCCAAGCTTTCTTT
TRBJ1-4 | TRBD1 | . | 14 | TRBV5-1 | CASSLAGQGRKLFF | TGCGCCAGCAGCTTGGCGGGACAGGGCAGAAAACTGTTTTTT
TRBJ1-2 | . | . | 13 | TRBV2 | CASTGSLNYGYTF | TGTGCCAGCACAGGTTCCCTTAACTATGGCTACACCTTC
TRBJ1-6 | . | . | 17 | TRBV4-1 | CASSIQGDRSYNSPLHF | TGCGCCAGCAGCATTCAAGGGGACCGCTCCTATAATTCACCCCTCCACTTT
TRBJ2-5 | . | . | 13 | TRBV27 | CASSLGSWETQYF | TGTGCCAGCAGTTTGGGAAGCTGGGAGACCCAGTACTTC
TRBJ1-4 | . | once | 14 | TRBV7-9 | CASSPGQINEKLFF | TGTGCCAGCAGCCCCGGACAGATAAATGAAAAACTGTTTTTT
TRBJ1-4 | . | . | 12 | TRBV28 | CASSVKVEKLFF | TGTGCCAGCAGTGTGAAGGTGGAAAAACTGTTTTTT
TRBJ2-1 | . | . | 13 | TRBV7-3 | CASSLDEGSRQFF | TGTGCCAGCAGCTTAGATGAAGGGTCGAGGCAGTTCTTC
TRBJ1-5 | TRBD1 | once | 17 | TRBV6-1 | CASSEPSQGAGYQPQHF | TGTGCCAGCAGTGAACCTTCCCAGGGGGCTGGTTATCAGCCCCAGCATTTT
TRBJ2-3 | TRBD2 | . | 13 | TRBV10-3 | CAIGLVATDTQYF | TGTGCCATTGGACTAGTGGCCACAGATACGCAGTATTTT
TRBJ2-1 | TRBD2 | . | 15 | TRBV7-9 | CASSRTSGSYNEQFF | TGTGCCAGCAGCCGAACTAGCGGGAGCTACAATGAGCAGTTCTTC
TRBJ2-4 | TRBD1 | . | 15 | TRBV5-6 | CASSREGAGLNIQYF | TGTGCCAGCAGCCGCGAGGGGGCAGGGTTGAACATTCAGTACTTC
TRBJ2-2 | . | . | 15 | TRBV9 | CASSVFGSPPGELFF | TGTGCCAGCAGCGTTTTCGGGAGTCCACCCGGGGAGCTGTTTTTT
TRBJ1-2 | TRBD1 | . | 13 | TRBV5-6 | CASSAGQLYGYTF | TGTGCCAGCAGCGCGGGACAGCTCTATGGCTACACCTTC
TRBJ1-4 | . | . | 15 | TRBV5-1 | CASSLSGGPSEKLFF | TGCGCCAGCAGCTTGTCGGGGGGGCCTAGTGAAAAACTGTTTTTT
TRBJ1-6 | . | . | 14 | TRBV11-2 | CASNPGGLNSPLHF | TGTGCCAGCAACCCCGGGGGCTTAAATTCACCCCTCCACTTT
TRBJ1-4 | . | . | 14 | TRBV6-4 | CASRPDSVPEKLFF | TGTGCCAGCAGGCCGGACAGCGTACCTGAAAAACTGTTTTTT
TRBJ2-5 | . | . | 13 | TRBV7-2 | CASSLVRQETQYF | TGTGCCAGCAGCTTAGTCAGGCAAGAGACCCAGTACTTC
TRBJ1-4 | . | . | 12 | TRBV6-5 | CASSYRAGKLFF | TGTGCCAGCAGTTATAGGGCCGGAAAACTGTTTTTT
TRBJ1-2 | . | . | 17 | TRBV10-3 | CAIMEAGVGKIEDGYTF | TGTGCCATCATGGAGGCAGGGGTCGGCAAAATTGAAGATGGCTACACCTTC
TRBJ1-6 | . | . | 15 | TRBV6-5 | CASKQPGGRNSPLHF | TGTGCCAGCAAACAACCCGGGGGGCGGAATTCACCCCTCCACTTT